This TCR beta chain was observed in a study of somatic mutations in cytotoxic T cells in rheumatoid arthritis. Findings and limits, study-wide: Measured CD8+ T-cell clonality, a value compared between rheumatoid arthritis patients and age-matched healthy controls, did not differ significantly.

CDR3 length equals 14 residues. Germline V lookup: CDR1 SGHNT, CDR2 YYREEE (reference sequence). After removal of 5 bases from V and 0 bases from J, the junction contained 3 bases not matched to a gene. Positive magnetic bead selection was used to isolate CD4+ and CD8+ cells; purity was checked by flow cytometry. Concerning this clone: No antigen is known for it.

Assay used: immunoSEQ multiplex PCR; TCRdb lists only in-frame clones, some missing. The repertoire consists of more than 20,000 clones, with about four fifths occurring once and the leading ten covering around 5.1%. The sequence derives from a man in his fifties in good health. Sequenced input: CD8+ T cells sorted from blood. The chain couples TRBV5-4 to TRBJ1-1, with TRBD1 matching over 8 bases. The CDR3 loop is CASRAGGLNTEAFF. CDR3 DNA sequence: TGTGCCAGCAGAGCAGGGGGCTTGAACACTGAAGCTTTCTTT.